The following is a T cell receptor (beta chain) sequence with its context. The record originates from a study of blood T cell repertoires in COVID-19. As for the study in general: Samples representing acute and convalescent COVID-19 were sourced from the United States, Italy and Spain.

Original data processing: Amplified reference gene primers provided the basis for estimating nucleated cell counts. TCRdb's copy holds only in-frame clones and misses some; the assay was immunoSEQ multiplex PCR. V, J and clone size are those of that table, while D and trimming were read from the DNA. This sample has about 200,000 clones; about 88% occur once, and the top ten carry approximately 2.9%. This sequence was found in a man aged 55 to 70 with acute or convalescent COVID-19. The material sequenced was peripheral blood.

CDR3 region: CASSPPGGRLDTQYF. The CDR3 nucleotides are TGTGCCAGCAGCCCTCCGGGGGGGAGGCTGGATACGCAGTATTTT. The chain couples TRBV5-4 to TRBJ2-3; 8 nucleotides agree with TRBD2. J lost 6 bases, V lost 4 bases, and 10 bases had no gene match. The CDR3 runs 15 residues. CDR1 is SGHNT, CDR2 YYREEE, per germline (reference sequence).